The 20 T cell receptor beta chains below come from one sample, sequenced in a study of blood T cell repertoires in COVID-19. Data came from immunoSEQ multiplex PCR; TCRdb stores just in-frame clones and leaves some out. Among over 150,000 clones listed, 87% were seen once. Sequenced: peripheral blood. The receptors stem from a woman in her 70s with COVID-19, enrolled during active disease.

The gene calls are TRBV7-6 and TRBJ2-7; 9 bases match TRBD1. Germline CDR1 reads SGHVS; CDR2 reads FNYEAQ. CDR3 length equals 13 residues. V trimming: 4 bases; J trimming: 7 bases; junction bases outside the gene matches: 5. CDR3 DNA sequence: TGTGCCAGCAGCTCACAGGGGGCGAGAGAGCAGTACTTC. Protein: CASSSQGAREQYF.

This clone was observed a single time. The rearrangement links TRBV5-4 to TRBJ2-7; 7 nucleotides align to TRBD2. CDR1 and CDR2 from the germline V gene are SGHNT and YYREEE (reference sequence). The trim removed 4 bases at V and 3 bases at J, leaving 7 bases unmatched. There are 14 residues in the CDR3. In nucleotides, the CDR3 is TGTGCCAGCAGCCATTTTAGCGGGCACTACGAGCAGTACTTC. Translation gives CASSHFSGHYEQYF.

V usage is TRBV12-5 and J usage is TRBJ2-1; 9 bases agree with TRBD1. The trim removed 4 bases at V and 13 bases at J, leaving 8 bases unmatched. The CDR3 runs to 13 residues. CDR1 is LGHNT, CDR2 FRNRAP, per germline. The CDR3 loop reads CASGSGDRGFQFF. The CDR3 DNA reads as TGTGCTAGTGGTTCGGGAGACAGGGGGTTCCAGTTCTTC. Together with reference TRBV12-5 and TRBJ2-1, the CDR3 gives the full variable domain: DARVTQTPRHKVTEMGQEVTMRCQPILGHNTVFWYRQTMMQGLELLAYFRNRAPLDDSGMPKDRFSAEMPDATLATLKIQPSEPRDSAVYFCASGSGDRGFQFFGPGTRLTVL.

This clone came up once. J is TRBJ2-1 and V is TRBV5-1; possibly TRBD2 for D (5 bases). CDR1 is SGHRS, CDR2 YFSETQ, per germline. Trimming removed 1 base at V and 6 bases at J, with 11 bases between. The CDR3 is 14 residues long. The DNA for the CDR3 is TGCGCCAGCAGCTTGATGGGAGTAAGCAATGAGCAGTTCTTC. Translating it yields CASSLMGVSNEQFF.

This chain connects TRBV6-2 or TRBV6-3 to TRBJ1-1; 12 nucleotides line up with TRBD1. This CDR3 contains 18 residues. V trimming: 0 bases; J trimming: 4 bases; junction bases outside the gene matches: 9. Germline V gene sequence: CDR1 MNHEY, CDR2 SVGEGT. CDR3 region: CASSYSFRDRGLVTEAFF. CDR3 DNA: TGTGCCAGCAGTTACTCGTTTCGGGACAGGGGGCTTGTCACTGAAGCTTTCTTT.

The rearrangement links TRBV7-6 to TRBJ2-3; 7 bases match TRBD2. The V and J ends lost 5 bases and 3 bases, in that order; junction bases with no gene match: 8. Looked up from germline, CDR1 is SGHVS and CDR2 is FNYEAQ. The CDR3 is 15 amino acids. The CDR3 loop reads CASSKITSATDTQYF. The CDR3 DNA follows: TGTGCCAGCAGCAAAATCACTAGCGCAACAGATACGCAGTATTTT.

The J gene is TRBJ2-6, the V gene TRBV7-2, with a weak D call TRBD2 (6 bases). The CDR3 is 16 amino acids. V was cut by 8 bases and J by 0 bases, with 14 bases left in between. CDR1 is SGHTA and CDR2 is FQGNSA in the germline V gene. CDR3 sequence: CASRESLPSGANVLTF. The DNA of the CDR3 is TGTGCCAGCCGGGAGTCCCTCCCCTCTGGGGCCAACGTCCTGACTTTC.

The DNA of the CDR3 is TGCGCCAGCAGCCAACACCTAGCTAACTATGGCTACACCTTC. It specifies CASSQHLANYGYTF. This sequence joins TRBV4-1 and TRBJ1-2; D remains unclear. The CDR3 runs 14 residues. The germline CDR1 and CDR2 sequences are MGHRA and YSYEKL. Deletions cut 2 bases from V and 0 bases from J, with 7 bases between.

The chain couples TRBV9 to TRBJ2-1; 10 bases are shared with TRBD2. The CDR3 is 15 amino acids. The germline CDR1 and CDR2 sequences are SGDLS and YYNGEE. V trimming: 1 base; J trimming: 3 bases; junction bases outside the gene matches: 1. The CDR3 region is CASSVTSGNYNEQFF. The CDR3 DNA follows: TGTGCCAGCAGCGTAACTAGCGGGAACTACAATGAGCAGTTCTTC. The whole variable domain, remainder taken from reference TRBV9 and TRBJ2-1, is DSGVTQTPKHLITATGQRVTLRCSPRSGDLSVYWYQQSLDQGLQFLIQYYNGEERAKGNILERFSAQQFPDLHSELNLSSLELGDSALYFCASSVTSGNYNEQFFGPGTRLTVL.

This chain links TRBV4-2 with TRBJ1-3, with 8 bases aligning to TRBD1. Unmatched junction bases numbered 9, after V lost 2 bases and J lost 0 bases. The CDR3 spans 18 residues. CDR1 and CDR2 from the germline V gene are LGHNA and YNFKEQ. CDR3 sequence reads: CASSQRDGTGYSGNTIYF. As DNA, the CDR3 is TGTGCCAGCAGCCAACGTGATGGGACAGGCTACTCTGGAAACACCATATATTTT.

This chain uses TRBV20-1 with TRBJ2-7, with 8 bases fitting TRBD2. V was pared by 3 bases and J by 6 bases, with 7 bases of the junction left unmatched. Germline lookup yields CDR1 DFQATT and CDR2 SNEGSKA (reference sequence). This CDR3 has 13 residues. DNA for the CDR3: TGCAGTGCTAGTACCAGCGGGAGTCCCGAGCAGTACTTC. This gives the protein CSASTSGSPEQYF.

This clone came up a few times. The CDR3 reads CASSGSDSPPYNEQFF. The CDR3 nucleotides are TGTGCCAGCAGTGGATCGGACAGTCCCCCCTACAATGAGCAGTTCTTC. The V and J genes are TRBV6-1 and TRBJ2-1; a possible D gene is TRBD1 (6 bases). Germline CDR1 MNHNS, CDR2 SASEGT. This CDR3 is 16 amino acids long. The V end was cut by 4 bases, the J end by 2 bases, with 15 bases between.

V is TRBV9 and J is TRBJ2-2; D not certain. V was cut by 3 bases and J by 4 bases, with 10 bases left in between. Per germline, CDR1 SGDLS and CDR2 YYNGEE. This CDR3 comprises 14 residues. CDR3 region: CASSGRLSTGELFF. The CDR3 coding sequence is TGTGCCAGCAGCGGACGACTCTCCACCGGGGAGCTGTTTTTT.

V and J are TRBV10-3 and TRBJ1-2, with D unresolved. The V end lost 1 base, the J end lost 3 bases, and 3 bases lay between the germline ends. The CDR3 consists of 12 residues. Germline CDR1 is ENHRY and CDR2 is SYGVKD. The CDR3 bases are TGTGCCATCAGTGAGTTAGACTATGGCTACACCTTC. Protein sequence: CAISELDYGYTF.

This clone was seen a single time. The rearrangement links TRBV5-5 to TRBJ2-7; the D gene is possibly TRBD1 (6 bases). This CDR3 has 13 amino acids. V was pared by 5 bases and J by 4 bases, with 13 bases between. In germline, CDR1 is SGHKS, CDR2 YYEKEE (reference sequence). CDR3 residues: CASSGSGQYEQYF. The CDR3 DNA is TGTGCCAGCAGTGGGAGTGGACAGTACGAGCAGTACTTC.

V usage is TRBV3-1 (or the pseudogene TRBV3-2) and J usage is TRBJ2-1; 10 positions match TRBD2. J lost 4 bases, V lost 3 bases, and 9 bases had no gene match. Germline V gene lookup returns CDR1 LGHDT and CDR2 YNNKEL (reference sequence). This CDR3 has 17 residues. The CDR3 DNA reads as TGTGCCAGCAGCCAGCCCATACTAGCGGGACCGTACAATGAGCAGTTCTTC. Translating gives CASSQPILAGPYNEQFF.

The count of this clone is one. The chain couples TRBV19 to TRBJ2-6, with a weak D call TRBD2 (5 bases). The ends were cut back, 1 base at V and 4 bases at J, with 8 bases in the middle. Germline V CDR1 and CDR2: LNHDA, SQIVND (reference sequence). The CDR3 is made up of 15 amino acids. The CDR3 bases are TGTGCCAGTAGTATAGGAGGGTTAGGGGCCAACGTCCTGACTTTC. Translated: CASSIGGLGANVLTF.

With regard to this clone: At the DNA level, this CDR3 is encoded by other sequences in the same sample as well. V and J are TRBV7-2 and TRBJ2-7; 7 nucleotides line up with TRBD2. This CDR3 is 15 amino acids long. V gave up 1 base and J gave up 3 bases; unmatched junction bases: 6. Germline CDR1 reads SGHTA; CDR2 reads FQGNSA. As DNA, the CDR3 is TGTGCCAGCAGCTTAGGCCCTAGCGGAAGCTACGAGCAGTACTTC. It translates to CASSLGPSGSYEQYF.

V and J are TRBV2 and TRBJ1-5; D may be TRBD1 (6 bases). The CDR3 runs to 13 residues. The germline gives CDR1 SNHLY, CDR2 FYNNEI. V dropped 8 bases and J dropped 5 bases, with 13 bases sitting between them. The CDR3 region is CASGGGQDQPQHF. For the CDR3, the DNA is TGTGCCAGCGGGGGCGGTCAGGATCAGCCCCAGCATTTT.

The V call is TRBV12-5, the J call TRBJ2-1; TRBD2 might be the D (6 bases). CDR3 length: 19 amino acids. Between the trimmed V and J ends, which lost 2 bases and 0 bases, there was a span of 20 bases. CDR1 is LGHNT, CDR2 FRNRAP, per germline. This chain's CDR3 is CASGLQKLERASSYNEQFF. The CDR3 DNA follows: TGTGCTAGTGGTTTGCAGAAACTAGAGCGGGCAAGCTCCTACAATGAGCAGTTCTTC. Supplemented by reference TRBV12-5 and TRBJ2-1, the full variable domain reads DARVTQTPRHKVTEMGQEVTMRCQPILGHNTVFWYRQTMMQGLELLAYFRNRAPLDDSGMPKDRFSAEMPDATLATLKIQPSEPRDSAVYFCASGLQKLERASSYNEQFFGPGTRLTVL.